This T cell receptor beta chain is from a study of T-cell reconstitution after alpha-beta-depleted transplantation in children. Notes on the study in general: T-cell counts and diversity at one year post-transplant came mainly from newly produced T cells. High day-60 TCRbeta diversity in some patients came from surviving recipient T cells and thymic progenitors. Roughly two months post-transplant, alpha-beta T cells reportedly originated from several hundred graft clones that had expanded.

This clonotype came up a few times. No antigen is known for it. V was pared by 1 base and J by 7 bases, with 11 bases between. In germline, CDR1 is DFQATT, CDR2 SNEGSKA (reference sequence). CDR3 length equals 14 residues. It was with unique molecular identifiers that the TCRbeta library was prepared. Via MiXCR, TCRdb re-called the PCR reads, giving one row per CDR3 protein. The table lists some 600,000 distinct CDR3 sequences, roughly 13% of them singletons, with about 2.2% in the top ten. The material was PBMCs, mostly from graft donor cells, obtained 360 days after TCRalphabeta/CD19-depleted stem cell transplant. This TCR came from a male patient under 18 who had a stem cell transplant for acute myeloid leukemia, so the T cells may come from the graft donor. The chain recombines TRBV20-1 with TRBJ1-6, with D possibly TRBD1 on 5 matching bases. This chain's CDR3 is CSARVPTVNSPLHF. As DNA, the CDR3 is TGCAGTGCTAGAGTACCGACAGTGAATTCACCCCTCCACTTT.